Shown below are 25 T cell receptor beta chains from a single sample sequenced in a study of Ad26.COV2.S vaccination and SARS-CoV-2 variants. Treatment noted: roughly 19 received Ad26.COV2.S at low or high dose, single or two shots; a few received placebo; per-sample allocation not given. Day 63 following the first vaccine or placebo injection was when the samples were taken. Sequenced by immunoSEQ multiplex PCR; TCRdb stores in-frame clones only, minus some. The table shows more than 300,000 clones, with approximately 86% occurring only once. Sequenced here: peripheral blood, sampled in a trial of Ad26.COV2.S vaccine versus placebo. The receptor set was obtained from a person between 18 and 60 years old who received the Ad26.COV2.S COVID-19 vaccine or a placebo.

The V and J genes are TRBV5-1 and TRBJ1-3; a weak D match, TRBD1 (5 bases). The CDR3 has 19 residues. Germline V gives CDR1 SGHRS, CDR2 YFSETQ. V dropped 1 base and J dropped 0 bases, with 20 bases sitting between them. CDR3 nucleotide sequence: TGCGCCAGCAGCTTGACATTAAGGTCTCAGGGCCTCTCTGGAAACACCATATATTTT. Its protein is CASSLTLRSQGLSGNTIYF. The variable domain in full, with the rest retrieved from reference TRBV5-1 and TRBJ1-3, is KAGVTQTPRYLIKTRGQQVTLSCSPISGHRSVSWYQQTPGQGLQFLFEYFSETQRNKGNFPGRFSGRQFSNSRSEMNVSTLELGDSALYLCASSLTLRSQGLSGNTIYFGEGSWLTVV.

This clone was counted once. This chain joins TRBV29-1 and TRBJ2-7; 10 bases map to TRBD1. The CDR3 has 14 amino acids. The V gene end was trimmed by 3 bases and the J gene end by 1 base; junction bases not matched to a gene: 3. CDR1 and CDR2 (germline): SQVTM, ANQGSEA. This CDR3 is CSVDGGQGSYEQYF. For the CDR3, the DNA is TGCAGCGTTGATGGGGGACAGGGGTCCTACGAGCAGTACTTC.

The chain carries TRBV2 and TRBJ2-3; D might be TRBD1 or TRBD2, each matching 5 bases. Germline V gene data show CDR1 as SNHLY and CDR2 as FYNNEI. The ends were cut back, 11 bases at V and 4 bases at J, with 10 bases in the middle. The CDR3 is 11 amino acids. The CDR3 coding sequence is TGTGCCGGGACCGGTGCAGATACGCAGTATTTT. Its protein product is CAGTGADTQYF.

The table lists this clone with a count of one. This chain uses TRBV2 with TRBJ2-1; tentatively, D is TRBD2 (5 bases). The germline V and J ends were trimmed by 10 bases and 0 bases, with 13 bases remaining between them. CDR3 length equals 14 residues. Germline loops: CDR1 SNHLY, CDR2 FYNNEI. The CDR3 sequence is CATQRIYSYNEQFF. The CDR3 coding sequence is TGTGCCACTCAGCGGATCTACTCCTACAATGAGCAGTTCTTC.

Only one count was recorded for this clone. This sequence joins TRBV18 and TRBJ2-3, with TRBD1 matching 10 bases. Germline V CDR1 and CDR2: KGHSH, LQKENI. The trim removed 1 base at V and 4 bases at J, leaving 5 bases unmatched. The CDR3 is 16 residues long. Written as DNA, the CDR3 is TGTGCCAGCTCACCACGAACCGGACAGGGGGCAGATACGCAGTATTTT. Translated, it gives CASSPRTGQGADTQYF.

The chain uses TRBV12-5 and TRBJ2-7; 7 nucleotides align to TRBD1. The V and J ends lost 5 bases and 1 base, in that order; junction bases with no gene match: 8. The CDR3 has 15 residues. Germline CDR1 and CDR2: LGHNT and FRNRAP. CDR3 loop: CASGPTWDSSYEQYF. The CDR3 region has the DNA TGTGCTAGTGGTCCAACCTGGGACAGTTCCTACGAGCAGTACTTC.

The chain couples TRBV27 to TRBJ2-1, with D maybe TRBD2 (6 bases). CDR3 length equals 16 residues. The ends were cut back, 3 bases at V and 6 bases at J, with 18 bases in the middle. Germline V CDR1 and CDR2: MNHEY, SMNVEV (reference sequence). This CDR3 reads CASSFLGRGEGNEQFF. CDR3 bases: TGTGCCAGCAGTTTCCTCGGGCGGGGCGAAGGCAATGAGCAGTTCTTC.

CDR3 loop: CASTLLGGYGYTF. CDR3 coding DNA: TGTGCCAGCACCTTATTAGGGGGGTATGGCTACACCTTC. The V call is TRBV28, the J call TRBJ1-2, with TRBD1 as a possible D gene (6 bases). CDR3 length: 13 amino acids. V was clipped by 7 bases and J by 5 bases, with 14 bases between them. The germline gives CDR1 MDHEN, CDR2 SYDVKM.

The chain employs TRBV9 and TRBJ2-3; D remains unclear. This CDR3 region has 18 residues. Germline assignment: CDR1 SGDLS and CDR2 YYNGEE. Trimming took 0 bases from V and 0 from J, leaving 17 bases between them. This chain's CDR3 is CASSVARSRSGSTDTQYF. The CDR3 nucleotides are TGTGCCAGCAGCGTAGCGCGGTCTCGATCGGGTAGCACAGATACGCAGTATTTT.

The rearrangement links TRBV18 to TRBJ1-1; D gene uncertain. The CDR3 consists of 13 residues. The germline gives CDR1 KGHSH, CDR2 LQKENI. The V end lost 6 bases, the J end lost 11 bases, and 19 bases lay between the germline ends. CDR3 in amino acids: CASSQPGSYGAFF. DNA of the CDR3: TGTGCCAGCTCCCAACCGGGTTCCTATGGGGCTTTCTTT.

The chain carries TRBV27 and TRBJ2-7; D unresolved. Germline V gene sequence: CDR1 MNHEY, CDR2 SMNVEV (reference sequence). The germline V and J ends were trimmed by 0 bases and 3 bases, with 18 bases remaining between them. This CDR3 spans 17 amino acids. CDR3 region: CASSLSSAGWSRYEQYF. Here the CDR3 DNA reads TGTGCCAGCAGTTTATCGTCGGCAGGATGGAGTCGCTACGAGCAGTACTTC.

This rearrangement joins TRBV20-1 to TRBJ2-5; D gene ambiguous. The CDR3 sequence is 12 residues long. The germline V gene has CDR1 DFQATT and CDR2 SNEGSKA (reference sequence). Trimming stripped 3 bases from V and 3 bases from J, with 8 bases between. The CDR3 sequence: CSASGLKETQYF. The CDR3 DNA reads TGCAGTGCTAGTGGCCTTAAAGAGACCCAGTACTTC.

This clone was counted once. This chain links TRBV2 with TRBJ2-1; no clear D gene. The germline V gene has CDR1 SNHLY and CDR2 FYNNEI. The CDR3 length is 15 residues. V was clipped by 8 bases and J by 1 base, with 15 bases between them. The CDR3 sequence: CASAPEVESYNEQFF. Written as DNA, the CDR3 is TGTGCCAGCGCCCCAGAGGTGGAATCCTACAATGAGCAGTTCTTC.

V usage is TRBV5-1 and J usage is TRBJ1-6; D not resolved. The CDR3 runs to 14 residues. Germline V gene data show CDR1 as SGHRS and CDR2 as YFSETQ. Trimming shortened V by 4 bases and J by 7 bases, and 12 bases separated the two germline ends. The DNA for the CDR3 is TGCGCCAGCAGCGACGGAAGCAGCAATTCACCCCTCCACTTT. Protein sequence: CASSDGSSNSPLHF. The whole variable domain, filled in from reference TRBV5-1 and TRBJ1-6, reads KAGVTQTPRYLIKTRGQQVTLSCSPISGHRSVSWYQQTPGQGLQFLFEYFSETQRNKGNFPGRFSGRQFSNSRSEMNVSTLELGDSALYLCASSDGSSNSPLHFGNGTRLTVT.

The chain uses TRBV7-2 and TRBJ2-1, with 13 bases fitting TRBD2. The CDR3 length is 16 residues. Germline CDR1 is SGHTA and CDR2 is FQGNSA. The V and J ends lost 5 bases and 8 bases, in that order; junction bases with no gene match: 9. The CDR3 coding sequence is TGTGCCAGCAGCCTAAAACTAGCGGGGGGGCGGTATGAGCAGTTCTTC. Protein product: CASSLKLAGGRYEQFF. Combining the CDR3 with reference TRBV7-2 and TRBJ2-1 gives the whole variable domain GAGVSQSPSNKVTEKGKDVELRCDPISGHTALYWYRQSLGQGLEFLIYFQGNSAPDKSGLPSDRFSAERTGGSVSTLTIQRTQQEDSAVYLCASSLKLAGGRYEQFFGPGTRLTVL.

This clone appeared once. V usage is TRBV4-2 and J usage is TRBJ2-3, with 11 bases fitting TRBD2. The CDR3 is 16 residues long. Losses at the gene ends were 6 bases for V and 0 bases for J; bases not matched to a gene: 5. The germline V gene encodes CDR1 LGHNA and CDR2 YNFKEQ. The CDR3 loop is CASSSLAGGSTDTQYF. CDR3 coding DNA: TGTGCCAGCAGTAGCCTAGCGGGGGGAAGCACAGATACGCAGTATTTT.

In DNA form, the CDR3 reads TGTGCCAGCAGTTTTGGCACTAGCGGGGGGACCACCGGGGAGCTGTTTTTT. It translates to CASSFGTSGGTTGELFF. This sequence joins TRBV27 and TRBJ2-2, with 12 bases that match TRBD2. This CDR3 comprises 17 residues. Germline V lookup: CDR1 MNHEY, CDR2 SMNVEV (reference sequence). J gave up 4 bases and V 3 bases, and 6 bases lay outside the gene matches.

The sample holds a few counts of this clone. V usage is TRBV6-5 and J usage is TRBJ2-2; D uncertain. This CDR3 is 14 amino acids long. The germline V gene encodes CDR1 MNHEY and CDR2 SVGAGI. The V end lost 6 bases, the J end lost 0 bases, and 8 bases lay between the germline ends. The chain's CDR3 is CASRGQSNTGELFF. The CDR3 coding sequence is TGTGCCAGCAGAGGGCAGTCGAACACCGGGGAGCTGTTTTTT.

This clone appeared a few times. V usage is TRBV2 and J usage is TRBJ1-4; maybe TRBD1 (5 bases). This CDR3 region has 15 residues. V was trimmed by 4 bases and J by 0 bases, leaving 9 bases between them. Germline-derived CDR1 and CDR2 are SNHLY and FYNNEI. The CDR3 is CASSGDFATNEKLFF. The DNA for the CDR3 is TGTGCCAGCAGTGGGGACTTCGCAACTAATGAAAAACTGTTTTTT.

V and J are TRBV2 and TRBJ2-7; 9 nucleotides align to TRBD1. Germline V CDR1 and CDR2: SNHLY, FYNNEI. The J segment lost 6 bases and the V segment lost 4 bases, leaving 10 bases of the junction unmatched. The CDR3 runs 15 residues. The CDR3 sequence: CASSVQGQGYSEQYF. CDR3 bases: TGTGCCAGCAGTGTACAGGGACAGGGATATTCCGAGCAGTACTTC.

This clone has just a few counts. The chain is built from TRBV7-2 and TRBJ1-1; the D gene is possibly TRBD1 (6 bases). This CDR3 region has 15 residues. Germline V gene data show CDR1 as SGHTA and CDR2 as FQGNSA. Trimming took 7 bases from V and 3 from J, leaving 18 bases between them. CDR3 bases: TGTGCCAGCACCTATTCGCGGGGGCTTGACACTGAAGCTTTCTTT. This gives the protein CASTYSRGLDTEAFF.

This clone was counted many times. This chain connects TRBV18 to TRBJ2-1; D gene ambiguous. The germline V gene encodes CDR1 KGHSH and CDR2 LQKENI. The CDR3 covers 13 residues. With 8 bases removed from V and 6 bases from J, the gap between germline ends came to 14 bases. The CDR3 loop is CASPLGLVNEQFF. CDR3 coding DNA: TGTGCCAGCCCTTTGGGGTTGGTCAATGAGCAGTTCTTC. Based on the CDR3 plus reference TRBV18 and TRBJ2-1, the full variable domain is NAGVMQNPRHLVRRRGQEARLRCSPMKGHSHVYWYRQLPEEGLKFMVYLQKENIIDESGMPKERFSAEFPKEGPSILRIQQVVRGDSAAYFCASPLGLVNEQFFGPGTRLTVL.

This chain uses TRBV11-3 with TRBJ2-7, with D perhaps matching TRBD2 (6 bases). V was clipped by 5 bases and J by 6 bases, with 11 bases between them. The germline V gene has CDR1 SGHNT and CDR2 YENEEA. CDR3 length equals 12 residues. CDR3 protein: CASSKGLLEQYF. The DNA for the CDR3 is TGTGCCAGCAGCAAGGGACTTCTCGAGCAGTACTTC.

This sequence joins TRBV19 and TRBJ1-3; the D gene is possibly TRBD1 (5 bases). Germline V gene lookup returns CDR1 LNHDA and CDR2 SQIVND (reference sequence). V was shortened by 1 base and J by 3 bases, with 13 bases between the two germline ends. The CDR3 is 16 amino acids. CDR3 region: CASSIGQSMFGNTIYF. Here the CDR3 DNA reads TGTGCCAGTAGTATAGGACAGTCAATGTTTGGAAACACCATATATTTT.

The V and J genes are TRBV19 and TRBJ2-7; 9 nucleotides agree with TRBD1. The CDR3 spans 14 residues. J gave up 7 bases and V 7 bases, and 11 bases lay outside the gene matches. Germline V gives CDR1 LNHDA, CDR2 SQIVND (reference sequence). DNA of the CDR3: TGTGCCAGTACGAAGGGACAGGGCTCTGGGGAGCAGTACTTC. It is translated as CASTKGQGSGEQYF.